One sample yielded the 10 T cell receptor beta chains listed below, sequenced in a study of early T cells in non-severe SARS-CoV-2 infection. TCRdb re-analysed the 5' RACE reads in MiXCR, keeping a single row per CDR3 protein. This sample has around 35,000 distinct CDR3 sequences, with roughly 6% found just once. The specimen was whole blood. Receptors were obtained from an adult who was a healthcare worker with PCR-confirmed SARS-CoV-2 infection or an uninfected control (not recorded which).

This clonotype was recorded at least ten times. The CDR3 nucleotides are TGTGCCAGCAGCTTGGCTAGCGGGCTCGGCTTTGACAATGAGCAGTTCTTC. This encodes CASSLASGLGFDNEQFF. The chain joins TRBV5-4 to TRBJ2-1, with 8 nucleotides matching TRBD2. The CDR3 runs to 17 residues. With 0 bases clipped from V and 5 bases from J, the junction kept 10 bases outside the gene matches. CDR1 and CDR2 (germline): SGHNT, YYREEE (reference sequence).

The table lists this clonotype with many counts. Written as DNA, the CDR3 is TGCAGTGCTCCCCCGGCACTAGCGGGAGGAGACAATGAGCAGTTCTTC. Its protein is CSAPPALAGGDNEQFF. The gene calls are TRBV20-1 and TRBJ2-1; 12 nucleotides match TRBD2. The CDR3 runs to 16 residues. Trimming cost V 5 bases and J 5 bases; bases outside gene matches: 10. Germline assignment: CDR1 DFQATT and CDR2 SNEGSKA (reference sequence).

This clonotype was recorded many times. This chain uses TRBV28 with TRBJ2-2, with 8 bases aligning to TRBD1. The CDR3 runs to 19 residues. With V trimmed by 1 base and J by 5 bases, 15 bases remained unmatched. CDR1 and CDR2 from the germline V gene are MDHEN and SYDVKM. The chain's CDR3 is CASSLFNTGRGQGTGELFF. In DNA, the CDR3 is TGTGCCAGCAGTTTATTTAATACGGGGCGAGGACAGGGAACCGGGGAGCTGTTTTTT.

This clonotype appeared many times. This sequence joins TRBV19 and TRBJ2-7, with 10 bases matching TRBD1. J lost 3 bases, V lost 9 bases, and 2 bases had no gene match. The germline gives CDR1 LNHDA, CDR2 SQIVND (reference sequence). This CDR3 spans 12 amino acids. In DNA form, the CDR3 reads TGTGCCAGGACAGGGGGCGGCTACGAGCAGTACTTC. Translated: CARTGGGYEQYF.

The J gene is TRBJ1-1, the V gene TRBV12-3 or TRBV12-4, with D unresolved. Trimming removed 8 bases at V and 6 bases at J, with 10 bases between. This CDR3 has 11 amino acids. CDR3 bases: TGTGCCAGCGGGAGCCAAGCTGAAGCTTTCTTT. This encodes CASGSQAEAFF.

This clonotype has at least ten counts. The chain combines TRBV7-7 with TRBJ1-4; D not certain. This CDR3 contains 14 residues. V lost 0 bases and J lost 3, with 5 bases in between. Germline V gene sequence: CDR1 SSHAT, CDR2 FNYEAQ (reference sequence). The CDR3 DNA sequence: TGTGCCAGCAGCTTAGCAGGAGCTAATGAAAAACTGTTTTTT. Translation: CASSLAGANEKLFF.

V is TRBV20-1 and J is TRBJ1-1; D might be TRBD1 (6 bases). This CDR3 region has 14 residues. Germline V CDR1 and CDR2: DFQATT, SNEGSKA (reference sequence). CDR3 DNA: TGCAGAGCGGACAGCGCAGAGAAGAGGACTGAAGCTTTCTTT. Translating gives CRADSAEKRTEAFF.

This clonotype was seen ten or more times. The chain recombines TRBV20-1 with TRBJ2-1, with 10 bases matching TRBD2. V dropped 3 bases and J dropped 2; count of bases not matched to a gene: 1. Germline-derived CDR1 and CDR2 are DFQATT and SNEGSKA (reference sequence). This CDR3 region has 14 residues. The CDR3 sequence: CSASSGRAYNEQFF. The CDR3 nucleotides read TGCAGTGCTAGCAGCGGGAGGGCCTACAATGAGCAGTTCTTC.

This clonotype was observed many times. The DNA of the CDR3 is TGTGCCAGCAGAGGGAGGATCTATGGCTACACCTTC. This translates into CASRGRIYGYTF. V usage is TRBV6-1 and J usage is TRBJ1-2, with D hard to call. Per the germline V gene, CDR1 is MNHNS and CDR2 is SASEGT. The V end was cut by 6 bases, the J end by 4 bases, with 9 bases between. CDR3 length equals 12 residues.

This clonotype was recorded many times. The genes are TRBV6-1 and TRBJ2-7; TRBD2 agrees at 8 bases. The V gene's germline CDR1 is MNHNS and CDR2 SASEGT. Trimming at V came to 1 base and at J to 2 bases, leaving 4 bases not matched to a gene. The CDR3 totals 15 residues. This CDR3 is CASSEELAAPYEQYV. In DNA form, the CDR3 reads TGTGCCAGCAGTGAAGAACTAGCGGCTCCCTACGAGCAGTACGTC.